Below, 10 T cell receptor beta chains from the same sample are listed, as sequenced in a study of blood T cell repertoires in COVID-19. Using immunoSEQ multiplex PCR, the repertoire was profiled, and TCRdb retains in-frame clones only, with some absent. The sample contains under 400,000 clones, 75% to 90% of which appear only once. Source material: peripheral blood. Every receptor here comes from a woman aged 30 to 39 with COVID-19, enrolled during active disease.

In its sample, this clone was seen a few times. This sequence joins TRBV9 and TRBJ1-3; unclear D gene. The germline CDR1 and CDR2 sequences are SGDLS and YYNGEE. This CDR3 has 18 amino acids. Trimming left V 2 bases short and J 0 bases short, with 18 bases between. DNA of the CDR3: TGTGCCAGCAGCGTCTCTTGGCGGCAGTTCGACTCTGGAAACACCATATATTTT. This gives the protein CASSVSWRQFDSGNTIYF.

The chain combines TRBV18 with TRBJ1-2, with TRBD1 identical over 10 bases. V lost 3 bases and J lost 4; bases outside the gene matches: 14. The CDR3 spans 18 residues. CDR1 KGHSH and CDR2 LQKENI come from the germline V gene. In DNA form, the CDR3 reads TGTGCCAGCTCACCCTACGGATTACAGGGACAGGGGCCCTATGGCTACACCTTC. Its protein product is CASSPYGLQGQGPYGYTF.

The rearrangement links TRBV29-1 to TRBJ1-1; possible D gene TRBD1, 5 bases. Trimming left V 8 bases short and J 11 bases short, with 21 bases between. This CDR3 contains 12 residues. CDR1 is SQVTM and CDR2 is ANQGSEA in the germline V gene. CDR3 sequence: CSSNSGGDGAFF. DNA of the CDR3: TGCAGCTCTAACTCGGGGGGGGATGGCGCTTTCTTT.

The chain couples TRBV2 to TRBJ2-7, with D possibly matching TRBD2 (6 bases). Germline V gene data show CDR1 as SNHLY and CDR2 as FYNNEI. The CDR3 length is 15 residues. V was shortened by 1 base and J by 5 bases, with 15 bases between the two germline ends. The CDR3 coding sequence is TGTGCCAGCAGTGAAGACGGGGCTAGCGTTGACGAGCAGTACTTC. Its translation: CASSEDGASVDEQYF.

This chain links TRBV15 with TRBJ2-7; D unclear. The CDR3 runs 14 residues. The V gene lost 4 bases and the J gene lost 0 bases, with 10 bases spanning the gap. Germline V gene data show CDR1 as LNHNV and CDR2 as YYDKDF (reference sequence). CDR3 sequence (DNA): TGTGCCACCAGCACCCCTTTTCGCTCCTACGAGCAGTACTTC. It is translated as CATSTPFRSYEQYF.

The chain is built from TRBV5-6 and TRBJ1-2, with D hard to call. V was trimmed by 4 bases and J by 1 base, leaving 14 bases between them. CDR3 length equals 15 residues. Germline CDR1 reads SGHDT; CDR2 reads YYEEEE. The CDR3: CASSPLADYNYGYTF. The CDR3 region has the DNA TGTGCCAGCAGCCCTCTGGCCGATTATAACTATGGCTACACCTTC.

This clone came up once. J is TRBJ2-7 and V is TRBV6-5; perhaps TRBD1 as D (6 bases). The CDR3 contains 15 residues. The germline V gene encodes CDR1 MNHEY and CDR2 SVGAGI. Trimming took off 2 bases at V and 0 bases at J, with 11 bases between the two ends. CDR3 in DNA: TGTGCCAGCAGTTACGTCGCAGGGGTCTCCTACGAGCAGTACTTC. This translates into CASSYVAGVSYEQYF.

The chain employs TRBV6-5 and TRBJ1-1, with TRBD1 identical over 10 bases. The CDR3 totals 14 residues. The germline gives CDR1 MNHEY, CDR2 SVGAGI. V lost 6 bases to trimming and J lost 4 bases; unmatched junction nucleotides: 5. The CDR3 DNA reads TGTGCCAGCAGCTGGGACAGGGGAGGCACTGAAGCTTTCTTT. Protein product: CASSWDRGGTEAFF.

This chain uses TRBV5-1 with TRBJ2-3; 11 bases fit TRBD1. J was trimmed by 2 bases and V by 4 bases; bases with no gene match: 3. CDR1 is SGHRS and CDR2 is YFSETQ in the germline V gene. The CDR3 is 15 amino acids. The DNA for the CDR3 is TGCGCCAGCAGCAAAGGACAGGGGGCCACAGATACGCAGTATTTT. Its translation: CASSKGQGATDTQYF.

This clone was counted once. This chain links TRBV19 with TRBJ2-5, with a possible D match to TRBD2 (6 bases). There are 15 residues in the CDR3. V was pared by 1 base and J by 5 bases, with 14 bases between. CDR1 and CDR2 (germline): LNHDA, SQIVND (reference sequence). CDR3 residues: CASSIGGNSGETQYF. As DNA, the CDR3 is TGTGCCAGTAGTATAGGGGGGAACAGCGGGGAGACCCAGTACTTC.